A selection of T cell receptor beta chains follows, all from one sample in a study of human versus mouse CDR3 diversity and MHC coevolution. Using immunoSEQ multiplex PCR, the repertoire was profiled, and TCRdb retains in-frame clones only, with some absent. Of about 77,000 clones listed, about 90% are singletons. Sequencing used naive CD4+ T cells from blood. Every receptor here comes from a person aged 25 to 75 in good health. CDR3s include the opening cysteine and the closing phenylalanine or tryptophan. D genes are given only for firm matches. Clone sizes are given selectively: once, few, many, or a class where the clone is expanded.

j_call v_call clone_size d_call cdr3_aa cdr3_nt
TRBJ2-1 TRBV29-1 NA TRBD2 CSVWTSGGSYNEQFF TGCAGCGTGTGGACTAGCGGGGGTTCCTACAATGAGCAGTTCTTC
TRBJ2-4 TRBV7-2 NA TRBD2 CASSPLLGRGAKNIQYF TGTGCCAGCAGCCCTTTACTCGGGCGGGGGGCCAAAAACATTCAGTACTTC
TRBJ2-1 TRBV6-1 NA NA CASRTTSSGNEQFF TGTGCCAGCAGAACGACTAGTTCGGGCAATGAGCAGTTCTTC
TRBJ2-7 TRBV28 NA TRBD2 CASSFTLSASGSYEQYF TGTGCCAGCAGTTTTACGTTATCGGCTAGCGGATCCTACGAGCAGTACTTC
TRBJ2-7 TRBV30 NA NA CAWSSGYEQYF TGTGCCTGGAGTTCCGGTTACGAGCAGTACTTC
TRBJ2-1 TRBV6-1 NA NA CASSGGFGDEQFF TGTGCCAGCAGTGGAGGGTTCGGGGATGAGCAGTTCTTC
TRBJ2-7 TRBV19 NA TRBD1 CASSIAEDRGRRREQYF TGTGCCAGTAGTATTGCCGAAGACAGGGGCCGAAGAAGGGAGCAGTACTTC
TRBJ2-1 TRBV13 NA NA CASSPPSRSYNEQFF TGTGCCAGCAGCCCCCCTAGTAGGTCCTACAATGAGCAGTTCTTC
TRBJ2-2 TRBV5-6 once NA CASSSWERTGELFF TGTGCCAGCAGCTCGTGGGAGAGGACCGGGGAGCTGTTTTTT
TRBJ2-5 TRBV5-4 NA TRBD2 CASSFLAGGPETQYF TGTGCCAGCAGCTTTCTAGCGGGAGGGCCAGAGACCCAGTACTTC
TRBJ2-7 TRBV28 NA TRBD1 CASRQGGSYEQYF TGTGCCAGCAGACAGGGGGGCTCCTACGAGCAGTACTTC
TRBJ2-2 TRBV19 NA TRBD2 CASSMRGGSRGRNTGELFF TGTGCCAGTAGTATGCGGGGGGGCTCGCGGGGGCGGAACACCGGGGAGCTGTTTTTT
TRBJ2-7 TRBV27 NA NA CASSQRQAGQYEQYF TGTGCCAGCAGTCAAAGACAGGCGGGTCAGTACGAGCAGTACTTC